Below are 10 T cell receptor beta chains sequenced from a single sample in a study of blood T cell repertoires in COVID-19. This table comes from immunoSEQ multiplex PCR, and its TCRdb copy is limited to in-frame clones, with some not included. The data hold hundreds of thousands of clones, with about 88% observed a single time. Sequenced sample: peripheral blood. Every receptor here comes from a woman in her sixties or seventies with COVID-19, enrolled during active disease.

The CDR3 sequence is CAWSVKGVGRAFF. CDR3 bases: TGTGCCTGGAGTGTAAAAGGTGTAGGGAGAGCTTTCTTT. The chain couples TRBV30 to TRBJ1-1; D is unresolved. Germline assignment: CDR1 GTSNPN and CDR2 SVGIG (reference sequence). The CDR3 sequence is 13 residues long. V was cut by 0 bases and J by 10 bases, with 15 bases left in between.

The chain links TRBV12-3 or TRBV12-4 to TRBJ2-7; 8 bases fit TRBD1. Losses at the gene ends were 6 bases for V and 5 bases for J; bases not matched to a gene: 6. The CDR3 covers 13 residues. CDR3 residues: CASRRGQGDEQYF. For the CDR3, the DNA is TGTGCCAGCAGGCGCGGACAGGGCGACGAGCAGTACTTC.

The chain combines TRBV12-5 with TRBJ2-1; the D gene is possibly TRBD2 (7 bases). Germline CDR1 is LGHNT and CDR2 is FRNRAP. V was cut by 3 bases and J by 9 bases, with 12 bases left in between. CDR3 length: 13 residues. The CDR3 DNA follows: TGTGCTAGTGGTTTTGGGGGGGGCGGTGAGCAGTTCTTC. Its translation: CASGFGGGGEQFF. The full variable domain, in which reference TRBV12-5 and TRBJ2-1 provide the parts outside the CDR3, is DARVTQTPRHKVTEMGQEVTMRCQPILGHNTVFWYRQTMMQGLELLAYFRNRAPLDDSGMPKDRFSAEMPDATLATLKIQPSEPRDSAVYFCASGFGGGGEQFFGPGTRLTVL.

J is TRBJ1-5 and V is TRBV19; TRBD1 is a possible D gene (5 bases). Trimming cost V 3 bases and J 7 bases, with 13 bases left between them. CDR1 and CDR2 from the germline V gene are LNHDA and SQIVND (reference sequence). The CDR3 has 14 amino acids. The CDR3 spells CASSIAARGQPQHF. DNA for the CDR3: TGTGCCAGTAGTATCGCGGCCCGGGGGCAGCCCCAGCATTTT.

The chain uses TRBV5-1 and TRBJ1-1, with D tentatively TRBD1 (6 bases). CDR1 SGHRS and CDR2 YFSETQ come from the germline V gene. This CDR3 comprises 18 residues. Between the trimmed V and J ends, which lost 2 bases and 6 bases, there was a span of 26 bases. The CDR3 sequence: CASSLAPGHRGLGAEAFF. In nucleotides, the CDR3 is TGCGCCAGCAGCTTAGCCCCTGGGCATAGGGGGTTGGGGGCTGAAGCTTTCTTT.

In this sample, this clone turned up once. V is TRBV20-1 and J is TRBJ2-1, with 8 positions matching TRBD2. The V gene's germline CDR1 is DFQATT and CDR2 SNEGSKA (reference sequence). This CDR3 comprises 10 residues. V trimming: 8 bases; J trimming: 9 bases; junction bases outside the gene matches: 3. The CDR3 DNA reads TGCAGTCCCCGGGGGGGTGAGCAGTTCTTC. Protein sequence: CSPRGGEQFF.

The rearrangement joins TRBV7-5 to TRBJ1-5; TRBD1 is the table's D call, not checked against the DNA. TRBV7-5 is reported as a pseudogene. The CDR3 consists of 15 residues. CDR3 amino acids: CARSMTGSTNQPQHF. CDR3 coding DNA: TGTGCCAGAAGCATGACAGGGTCGACGAATCAGCCCCAGCATTTT.

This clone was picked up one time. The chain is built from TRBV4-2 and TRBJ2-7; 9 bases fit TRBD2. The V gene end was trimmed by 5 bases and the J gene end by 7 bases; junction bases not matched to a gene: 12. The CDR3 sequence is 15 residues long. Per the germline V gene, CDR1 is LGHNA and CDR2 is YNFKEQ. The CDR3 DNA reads TGTGCCAGCAGCTATGAAGCGGGGGGACCCCAAGAGCAGTACTTC. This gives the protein CASSYEAGGPQEQYF.

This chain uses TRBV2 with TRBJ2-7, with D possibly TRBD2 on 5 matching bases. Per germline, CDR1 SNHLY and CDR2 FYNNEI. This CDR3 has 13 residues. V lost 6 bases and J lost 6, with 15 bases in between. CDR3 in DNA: TGTGCCAGCAGGACTAACCAGGCTGGCGAGCAGTACTTC. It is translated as CASRTNQAGEQYF.

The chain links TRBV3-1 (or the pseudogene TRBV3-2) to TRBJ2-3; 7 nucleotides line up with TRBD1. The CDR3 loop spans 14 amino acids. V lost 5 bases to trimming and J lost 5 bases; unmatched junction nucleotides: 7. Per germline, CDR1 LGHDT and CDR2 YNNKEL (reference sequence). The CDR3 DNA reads TGTGCCAGCAGCGGAGGACAGGCGGGAGATACGCAGTATTTT. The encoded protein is CASSGGQAGDTQYF.